The rows below give T cell receptor beta chains drawn from one sample of a study of CD8+ T cells in alopecia areata. Assay: immunoSEQ multiplex PCR; the TCRdb copy retains only in-frame clones and omits some. The table records around 200,000 clones, roughly 62% of them present only once. Sequencing used CD8+ T cells sorted from blood, obtained at week 24, from a patient treated with tofacitinib. These receptors were taken from a human donor with alopecia areata. The CDR3 runs from the conserved cysteine through the conserved F or W.

v_gene: TRBV19
CDR3aa: CASSIGGFREQYF

v_gene: TRBV29-1
CDR3aa: CSVGPGRFRNTEAFF

v_gene: TRBV11-2
CDR3aa: CASSFGETQYF

v_gene: TRBV10-3
CDR3aa: CAISAPGAKNIQYF

v_gene: TRBV29-1
CDR3aa: CSVSGTGHSGANVLTF

v_gene: TRBV7-9
CDR3aa: CASSSPQFPNEQFF

v_gene: TRBV6-6
CDR3aa: CASSPFQQETQYF

v_gene: TRBV4-1
CDR3aa: CASSRGTGGQREQYF

v_gene: TRBV15
CDR3aa: CATSRGSGSETQYF

v_gene: TRBV2
CDR3aa: CASSEVESSYNSPLHF

v_gene: TRBV13
CDR3aa: CASSFLTGQETQYF

v_gene: TRBV6-6
CDR3aa: CASSPKQGWTEAFF

v_gene: TRBV2
CDR3aa: CASRTSGGTPEQFF

v_gene: TRBV1
CDR3aa: CTSSQSCRGRGKTQYF

v_gene: TRBV4-1
CDR3aa: CASSQGGGLFF

v_gene: TRBV5-1
CDR3aa: CASSLRPGTVYEQYF

v_gene: TRBV29-1
CDR3aa: CSAQAVYGYTF

v_gene: TRBV12-5
CDR3aa: CASGLLPNNEKLFF

v_gene: TRBV4-2
CDR3aa: CASSLDGTDPTGELFF

v_gene: TRBV13
CDR3aa: CASSSQGREQFF

v_gene: TRBV30
CDR3aa: CAWRRGGLAFF

v_gene: TRBV9
CDR3aa: CASSGSGPLTDTQYF

v_gene: TRBV5-6
CDR3aa: CASSWGHGTGELFF

v_gene: TRBV15
CDR3aa: CATSRDKAGSTEAFF

v_gene: TRBV7-9
CDR3aa: CASSQSTLEAFF

v_gene: TRBV18
CDR3aa: CASSPTSRAGGPEQFF

v_gene: TRBV14
CDR3aa: CASSQETQGTVDEQFF

v_gene: TRBV2
CDR3aa: CASWPGTGSNQPQHF

v_gene: TRBV2
CDR3aa: CATRMDGYTF

v_gene: TRBV15
CDR3aa: CATSRADRVPYEQYF

v_gene: TRBV7-7
CDR3aa: CASSPGRPGVYNEQFF

v_gene: TRBV25-1
CDR3aa: CASSESGNTIYF

v_gene: TRBV7-9
CDR3aa: CASGLEGTPNEKLFF

v_gene: TRBV29-1
CDR3aa: CSVEWVGQPSYEQYF

v_gene: TRBV6-1
CDR3aa: CATLGQGSTDTQYF

v_gene: TRBV13
CDR3aa: CASSLWGTRRSYEQYF

v_gene: TRBV29-1
CDR3aa: CSVVPENTEAFF

v_gene: TRBV27
CDR3aa: CASSLLIRTGSGGANVLTF

v_gene: TRBV27
CDR3aa: CASSVASSYNEQFF

v_gene: TRBV7-2
CDR3aa: CASSPRDRVTSNQPQHF

v_gene: TRBV5-1
CDR3aa: CASSFRQTNQPQHF

v_gene: TRBV29-1
CDR3aa: CSVDGQGALEETQYF

v_gene: TRBV7-2
CDR3aa: CASSLGLAGDNEQFF

v_gene: TRBV11-2
CDR3aa: CASSGGGSKNEQFF

v_gene: TRBV7-9
CDR3aa: CASSVIRGKVYEQYF

v_gene: TRBV9
CDR3aa: CASSSSGTKAF

v_gene: TRBV7-2
CDR3aa: CASSSVRGYDYGYTF

v_gene: TRBV7-9
CDR3aa: CASSRPGRLEETQYF

v_gene: TRBV29-1
CDR3aa: CSVEDRNYGYTF

v_gene: TRBV7-2
CDR3aa: CASSLVDSPNYGYTF

v_gene: TRBV30
CDR3aa: CAWSSSGGVTDTQYF

v_gene: TRBV7-8
CDR3aa: CASSSRQSREKLFF